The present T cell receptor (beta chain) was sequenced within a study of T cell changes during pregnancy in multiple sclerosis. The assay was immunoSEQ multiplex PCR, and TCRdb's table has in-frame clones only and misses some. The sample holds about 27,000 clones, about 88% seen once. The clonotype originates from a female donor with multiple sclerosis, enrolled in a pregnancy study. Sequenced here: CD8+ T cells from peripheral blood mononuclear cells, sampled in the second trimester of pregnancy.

DNA for the CDR3: TGTGCCAGCGATGACAGGTACTTAGCCTTGAACACTGAAGCTTTCTTT. It is translated as CASDDRYLALNTEAFF. V gene TRBV7-9 combines with J gene TRBJ1-1, with TRBD1 as a possible D gene (6 bases). Trimming took off 8 bases at V and 0 bases at J, with 19 bases between the two ends. The CDR3 contains 16 residues. Germline lookup yields CDR1 SEHNR and CDR2 FQNEAQ (reference sequence).